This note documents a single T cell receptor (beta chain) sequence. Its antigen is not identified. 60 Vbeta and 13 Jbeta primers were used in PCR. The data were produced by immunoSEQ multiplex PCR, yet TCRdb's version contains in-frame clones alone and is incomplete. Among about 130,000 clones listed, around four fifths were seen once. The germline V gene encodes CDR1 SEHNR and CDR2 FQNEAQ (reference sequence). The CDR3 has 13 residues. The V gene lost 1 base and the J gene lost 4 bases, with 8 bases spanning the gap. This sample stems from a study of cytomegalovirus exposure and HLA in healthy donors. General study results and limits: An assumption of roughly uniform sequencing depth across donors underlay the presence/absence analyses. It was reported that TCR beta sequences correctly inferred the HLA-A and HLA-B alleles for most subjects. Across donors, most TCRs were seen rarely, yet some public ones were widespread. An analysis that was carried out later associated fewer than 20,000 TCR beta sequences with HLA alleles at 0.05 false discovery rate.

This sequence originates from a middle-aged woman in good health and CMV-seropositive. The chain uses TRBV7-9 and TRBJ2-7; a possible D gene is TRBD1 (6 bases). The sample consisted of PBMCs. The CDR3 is CASSLVDSYEQYF. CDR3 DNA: TGTGCCAGCAGCTTAGTGGACAGTTACGAGCAGTACTTC.